This entry lists 8 T cell receptor beta chains sequenced from one sample in a study of T cells in Graves' hyperthyroidism and ophthalmopathy. Authors of the study amplified TCR beta CDR3 regions from RNA transcripts. The HTBI set primed first-round TCR CDR3 RT-PCR. MiXCR was run by TCRdb on the multiplex PCR reads, yielding one entry per CDR3 protein. Found here are around 600,000 distinct CDR3 sequences, 14% of them singletons; the top ten hold around 7%. Sequencing was performed on blood. These receptors were collected from a woman aged 18-30 years with Graves' ophthalmopathy.

There are many counts of this clonotype. This sequence joins TRBV7-8 and TRBJ1-1, with 8 bases that match TRBD1. There are 14 residues in the CDR3. The trim removed 4 bases at V and 1 base at J, leaving 2 bases unmatched. The germline gives CDR1 SGHVS, CDR2 FQNEAQ. CDR3 sequence (DNA): TGTGCCAGCAGCTCGGACAGGGCGAACACTGAAGCTTTCTTT. Encoded protein: CASSSDRANTEAFF.

This clonotype has just a few counts. The genes are TRBV19 and TRBJ2-7; a possible D gene is TRBD2 (6 bases). This CDR3 is built from 14 residues. Germline V gene sequence: CDR1 LNHDA, CDR2 SQIVND (reference sequence). V was cut by 3 bases and J by 0 bases, with 9 bases left in between. CDR3 nucleotide sequence: TGTGCCAGTAGTATGAGGACTAACTCCTACGAGCAGTACTTC. It codes for CASSMRTNSYEQYF.

V is TRBV27 and J is TRBJ2-2, with 10 nucleotides matching TRBD1. The germline gives CDR1 MNHEY, CDR2 SMNVEV (reference sequence). This CDR3 comprises 21 residues. V trimming: 4 bases; J trimming: 0 bases; junction bases outside the gene matches: 17. This CDR3 is CASSSREPGTGDLSNTGELFF. CDR3 bases: TGTGCCAGCAGTTCCCGCGAGCCCGGGACAGGGGATCTGTCGAACACCGGGGAGCTGTTTTTT.

In this sample, this clonotype turned up many times. This chain connects TRBV7-2 to TRBJ1-5, with D unresolved. The CDR3 is made up of 14 amino acids. Trimming took off 2 bases at V and 1 base at J, with 6 bases between the two ends. CDR1 is SGHTA and CDR2 is FQGNSA in the germline V gene. This CDR3 reads CASSLLASNQPQHF. For the CDR3, the DNA is TGTGCCAGCAGCTTATTGGCGAGCAATCAGCCCCAGCATTTT. Variable domain in full (rest from reference TRBV7-2 and TRBJ1-5): GAGVSQSPSNKVTEKGKDVELRCDPISGHTALYWYRQSLGQGLEFLIYFQGNSAPDKSGLPSDRFSAERTGGSVSTLTIQRTQQEDSAVYLCASSLLASNQPQHFGDGTRLSIL.

This clonotype was found many times. The V call is TRBV28, the J call TRBJ2-3; 7 bases are a match to TRBD1. V was pared by 6 bases and J by 3 bases, with 9 bases of the junction left unmatched. Germline CDR1 reads MDHEN; CDR2 reads SYDVKM. This CDR3 region has 15 residues. CDR3 in amino acids: CASSRRTGHTDTQYF. As DNA, the CDR3 is TGTGCCAGCAGCCGACGGACAGGTCATACAGATACGCAGTATTTT.

The chain has TRBV19 and TRBJ2-1; D gene ambiguous. Germline V gives CDR1 LNHDA, CDR2 SQIVND (reference sequence). V dropped 5 bases and J dropped 8 bases, with 13 bases sitting between them. The CDR3 spans 13 residues. CDR3 sequence (DNA): TGTGCCAGTAGTGCCCCCCACAAGGATGAGCAGTTCTTC. Amino acid sequence: CASSAPHKDEQFF. Complete variable domain (other parts from reference TRBV19 and TRBJ2-1): DGGITQSPKYLFRKEGQNVTLSCEQNLNHDAMYWYRQDPGQGLRLIYYSQIVNDFQKGDIAEGYSVSREKKESFPLTVTSAQKNPTAFYLCASSAPHKDEQFFGPGTRLTVL.

This clonotype has only a few counts. This chain connects TRBV5-4 to TRBJ2-3, with 15 bases fitting TRBD2. CDR1 is SGHNT and CDR2 is YYREEE in the germline V gene (reference sequence). The ends lost 4 bases at V and 6 bases at J; junction bases unmatched: 9. The CDR3 is made up of 17 amino acids. The CDR3 DNA follows: TGTGCCAGCAGCGTCGAACCGGGACTAGCGGGAGGTGATACGCAGTATTTT. Translation: CASSVEPGLAGGDTQYF.

This sequence joins TRBV29-1 and TRBJ2-2; D is undetermined. Germline V gene sequence: CDR1 SQVTM, CDR2 ANQGSEA. The CDR3 runs to 11 residues. Trimming left V 5 bases short and J 5 bases short, with 6 bases between. As DNA, the CDR3 is TGCAGCGTTTCGGAGACCGGGGAGCTGTTTTTT. This codes for CSVSETGELFF.